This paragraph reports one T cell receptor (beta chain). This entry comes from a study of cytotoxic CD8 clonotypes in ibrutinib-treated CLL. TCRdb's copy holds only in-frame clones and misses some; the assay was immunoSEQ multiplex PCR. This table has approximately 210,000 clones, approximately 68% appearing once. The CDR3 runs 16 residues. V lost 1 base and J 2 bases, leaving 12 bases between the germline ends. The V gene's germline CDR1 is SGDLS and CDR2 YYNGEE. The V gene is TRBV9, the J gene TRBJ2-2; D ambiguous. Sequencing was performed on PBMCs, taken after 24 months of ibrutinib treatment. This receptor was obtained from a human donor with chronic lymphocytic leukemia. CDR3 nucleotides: TGTGCCAGCAGCGTATATTTGGGATCAAACACCGGGGAGCTGTTTTTT. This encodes CASSVYLGSNTGELFF.